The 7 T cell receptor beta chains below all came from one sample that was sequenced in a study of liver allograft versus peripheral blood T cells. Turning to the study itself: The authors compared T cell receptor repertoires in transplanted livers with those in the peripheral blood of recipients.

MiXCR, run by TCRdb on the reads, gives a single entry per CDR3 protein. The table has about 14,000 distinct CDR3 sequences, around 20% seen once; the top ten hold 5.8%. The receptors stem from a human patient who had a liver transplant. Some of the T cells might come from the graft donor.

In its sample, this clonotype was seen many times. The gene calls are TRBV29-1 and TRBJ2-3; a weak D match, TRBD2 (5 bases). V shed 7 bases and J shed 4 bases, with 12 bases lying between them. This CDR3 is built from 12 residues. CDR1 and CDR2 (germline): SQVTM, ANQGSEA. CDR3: CSARQAADTQYF. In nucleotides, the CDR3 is TGCAGCGCTAGACAAGCGGCAGATACGCAGTATTTT.

The CDR3 DNA sequence: TGTGCCAGCAGTGAATCATCTAGCGGGGGCCTCTATGAGCAGTTCTTC. Protein sequence: CASSESSSGGLYEQFF. The chain recombines TRBV6-1 with TRBJ2-1; 10 nucleotides match TRBD2. The CDR3 loop spans 16 amino acids. CDR1 is MNHNS and CDR2 is SASEGT in the germline V gene. J lost 8 bases, V lost 2 bases, and 9 bases had no gene match.

The CDR3 sequence is CASRLGTANTEAFF. The CDR3, as DNA: TGTGCCAGCAGACTCGGGACAGCAAACACTGAAGCTTTCTTT. The rearrangement joins TRBV5-4 to TRBJ1-1, with 7 positions matching TRBD1. This CDR3 is 14 amino acids long. Per the germline V gene, CDR1 is SGHNT and CDR2 is YYREEE (reference sequence). Trimming at V came to 5 bases and at J to 2 bases, leaving 6 bases not matched to a gene. The full variable domain, its missing parts supplied by reference TRBV5-4 and TRBJ1-1, is ETGVTQSPTHLIKTRGQQVTLRCSSQSGHNTVSWYQQALGQGPQFIFQYYREEENGRGNFPPRFSGLQFPNYSSELNVNALELDDSALYLCASRLGTANTEAFFGQGTRLTVV.

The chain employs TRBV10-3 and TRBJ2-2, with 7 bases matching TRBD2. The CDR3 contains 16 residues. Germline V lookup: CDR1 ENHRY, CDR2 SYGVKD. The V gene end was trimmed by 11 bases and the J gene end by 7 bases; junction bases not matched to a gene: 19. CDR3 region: CAALGASGERVGELFF. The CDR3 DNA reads TGTGCCGCCTTAGGGGCCAGCGGGGAAAGAGTCGGGGAGCTGTTTTTT.

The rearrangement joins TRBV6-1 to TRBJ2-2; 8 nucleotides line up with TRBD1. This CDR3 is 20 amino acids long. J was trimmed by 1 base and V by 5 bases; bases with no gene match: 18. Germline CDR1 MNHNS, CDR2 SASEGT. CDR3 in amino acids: CASSFGVSRGRRGNTGELFF. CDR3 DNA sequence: TGTGCCAGCAGTTTTGGTGTTAGCAGGGGGCGCCGGGGGAACACCGGGGAGCTGTTTTTT.

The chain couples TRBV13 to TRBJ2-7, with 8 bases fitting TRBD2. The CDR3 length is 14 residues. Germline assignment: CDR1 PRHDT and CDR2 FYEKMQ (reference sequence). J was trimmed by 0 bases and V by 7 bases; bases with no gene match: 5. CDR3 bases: TGTGCCAGCACTTGGACTAGCTTCTCCTACGAGCAGTACTTC. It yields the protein CASTWTSFSYEQYF.

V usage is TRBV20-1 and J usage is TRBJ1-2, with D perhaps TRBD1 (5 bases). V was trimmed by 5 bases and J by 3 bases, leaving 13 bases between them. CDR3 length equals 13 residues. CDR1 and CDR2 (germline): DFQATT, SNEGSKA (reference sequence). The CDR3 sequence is CSARGWGDYGYTF. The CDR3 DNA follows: TGCAGTGCTCGAGGGTGGGGGGACTATGGCTACACCTTC.